This T cell receptor (beta chain) emerged from a study of CD8+ T cells in alopecia areata. Study-wide points: Among the 100 top clones, expanded CD8+ clones, like scalp clonality, were significantly decreased by tofacitinib. Researchers report lesional scalp, most notably alopecia totalis/universalis, outstripped normal scalp in clonality. The study also sequences resident alphabeta T cells of normal skin in scalp samples.

Germline-derived CDR1 and CDR2 are LGHNA and YSLEER. The CDR3 has 16 amino acids. V lost 1 base to trimming and J lost 2 bases; unmatched junction nucleotides: 7. This clone showed up just a few times. Its cognate antigen is unknown. It was cDNA, reverse transcribed from extracted RNA, that served as the sequencing template. Produced via immunoSEQ multiplex PCR; TCRdb's table is partial and in-frame only. The sample contains under 150,000 clones, approximately 85% of which appear only once. The sample's treatment: oral pan-JAK inhibitor, 5-10 mg twice daily. Researchers took lesional scalp punch biopsies and peripheral blood from people who were alopecia areata patients.

The sequence was obtained from a human donor with alopecia areata. The rearrangement links TRBV4-3 to TRBJ2-5, with 7 bases identical to TRBD1. The starting material was CD8+ T cells sorted from blood, obtained at week 4, from a patient treated with tofacitinib. For the CDR3, the DNA is TGCGCCAGCAGCCAAGGAGACAGGGCTCAGCAAGAGACCCAGTACTTC. This gives the protein CASSQGDRAQQETQYF.